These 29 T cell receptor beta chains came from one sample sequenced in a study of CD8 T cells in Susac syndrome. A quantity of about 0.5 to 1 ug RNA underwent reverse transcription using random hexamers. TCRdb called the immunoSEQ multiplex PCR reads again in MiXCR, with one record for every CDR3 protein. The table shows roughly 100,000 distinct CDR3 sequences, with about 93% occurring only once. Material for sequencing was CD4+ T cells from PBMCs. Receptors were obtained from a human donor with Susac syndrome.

The CDR3 nucleotides read TGTGCCTGGAGTTCCGCCGCGGCGGAGTACAATGAGCAGTTCTTC. Amino acid sequence: CAWSSAAAEYNEQFF. The gene calls are TRBV30 and TRBJ2-1; D gene unclear. Trimming pared 2 bases from V and 4 bases from J, leaving 15 bases between. Per germline, CDR1 GTSNPN and CDR2 SVGIG (reference sequence). This CDR3 has 15 residues.

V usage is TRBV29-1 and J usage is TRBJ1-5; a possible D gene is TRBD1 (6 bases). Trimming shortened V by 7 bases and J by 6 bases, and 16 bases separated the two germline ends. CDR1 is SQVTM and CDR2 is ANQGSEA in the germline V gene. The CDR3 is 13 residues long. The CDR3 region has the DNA TGCAGCGCCCGTGGGGGGGCGGGTCAGCCCCAGCATTTT. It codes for CSARGGAGQPQHF.

CDR3 DNA: TGTGCCAGCAGTTCCCCAGGGGGCAGCGGTTACGAGCAGTACTTC. It is translated as CASSSPGGSGYEQYF. V gene TRBV6-5 combines with J gene TRBJ2-7; 8 nucleotides line up with TRBD1. The V gene's germline CDR1 is MNHEY and CDR2 SVGAGI. The CDR3 runs to 15 residues. V lost 4 bases, J lost 4 bases, and 9 bases stayed unmatched.

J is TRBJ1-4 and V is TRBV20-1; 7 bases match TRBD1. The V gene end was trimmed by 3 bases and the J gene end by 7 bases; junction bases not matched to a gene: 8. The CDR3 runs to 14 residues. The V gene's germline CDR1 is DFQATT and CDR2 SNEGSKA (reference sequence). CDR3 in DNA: TGCAGTGCTAGGGAGACAGGGTCTGTTGAAAAACTGTTTTTT. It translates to CSARETGSVEKLFF.

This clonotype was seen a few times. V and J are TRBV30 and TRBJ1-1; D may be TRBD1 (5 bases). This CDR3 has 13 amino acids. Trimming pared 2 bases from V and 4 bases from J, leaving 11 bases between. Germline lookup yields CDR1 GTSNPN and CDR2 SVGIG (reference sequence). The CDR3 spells CAWSKQGGTEAFF. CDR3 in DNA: TGTGCCTGGAGTAAGCAGGGAGGCACTGAAGCTTTCTTT.

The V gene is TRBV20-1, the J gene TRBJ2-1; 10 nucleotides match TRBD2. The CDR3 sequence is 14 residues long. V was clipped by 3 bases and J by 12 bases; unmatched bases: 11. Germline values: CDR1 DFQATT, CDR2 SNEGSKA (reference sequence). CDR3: CSARDGLADFLQFF. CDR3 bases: TGCAGTGCTAGGGACGGACTAGCGGACTTTCTGCAGTTCTTC.

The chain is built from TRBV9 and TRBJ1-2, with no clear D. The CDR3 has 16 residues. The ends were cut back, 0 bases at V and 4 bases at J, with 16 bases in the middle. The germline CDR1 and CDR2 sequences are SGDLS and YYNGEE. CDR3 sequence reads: CASSVDGWEASYGYTF. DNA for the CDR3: TGTGCCAGCAGCGTAGATGGTTGGGAAGCGAGCTATGGCTACACCTTC.

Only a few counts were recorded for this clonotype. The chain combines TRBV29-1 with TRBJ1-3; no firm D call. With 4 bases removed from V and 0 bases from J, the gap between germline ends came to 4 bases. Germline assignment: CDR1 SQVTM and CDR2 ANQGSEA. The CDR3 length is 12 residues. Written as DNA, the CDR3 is TGCAGCGTTGGCGGCTCTGGAAACACCATATATTTT. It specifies CSVGGSGNTIYF.

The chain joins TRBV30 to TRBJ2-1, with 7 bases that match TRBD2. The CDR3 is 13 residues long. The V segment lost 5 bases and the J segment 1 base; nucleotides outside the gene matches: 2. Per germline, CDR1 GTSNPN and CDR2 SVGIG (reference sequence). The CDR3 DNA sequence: TGTGCCTGGGGGGGGGATTCCTACAATGAGCAGTTCTTC. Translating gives CAWGGDSYNEQFF. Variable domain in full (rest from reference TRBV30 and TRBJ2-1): SQTIHQWPATLVQPVGSPLSLECTVEGTSNPNLYWYRQAAGRGLQLLFYSVGIGQISSEVPQNLSASRPQDRQFILSSKKLLLSDSGFYLCAWGGDSYNEQFFGPGTRLTVL.

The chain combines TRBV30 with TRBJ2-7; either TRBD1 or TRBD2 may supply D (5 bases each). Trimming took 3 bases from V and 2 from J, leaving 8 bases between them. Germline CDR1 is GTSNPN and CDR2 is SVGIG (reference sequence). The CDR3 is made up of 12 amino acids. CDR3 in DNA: TGTGCCTGGAGCAGAGGGGCCTACGAGCAGTACTTC. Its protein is CAWSRGAYEQYF.

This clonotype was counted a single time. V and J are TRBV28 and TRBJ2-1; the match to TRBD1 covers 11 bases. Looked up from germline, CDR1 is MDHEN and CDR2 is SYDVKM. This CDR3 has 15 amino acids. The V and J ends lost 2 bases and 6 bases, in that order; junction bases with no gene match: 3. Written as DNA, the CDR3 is TGTGCCAGCAGTTTAACGGGGACAGGGGGCAATGAGCAGTTCTTC. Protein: CASSLTGTGGNEQFF.

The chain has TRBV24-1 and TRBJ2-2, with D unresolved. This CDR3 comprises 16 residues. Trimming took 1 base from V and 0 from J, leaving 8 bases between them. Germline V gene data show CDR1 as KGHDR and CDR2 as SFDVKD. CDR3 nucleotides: TGTGCCACCAGTGATTTTGCCCTTTCGAACACCGGGGAGCTGTTTTTT. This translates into CATSDFALSNTGELFF.

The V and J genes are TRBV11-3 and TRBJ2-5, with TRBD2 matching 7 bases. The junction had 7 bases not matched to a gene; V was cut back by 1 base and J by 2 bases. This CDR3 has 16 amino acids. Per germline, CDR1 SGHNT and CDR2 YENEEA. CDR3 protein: CASSLGTSEVQETQYF. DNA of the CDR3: TGTGCCAGCAGCTTAGGGACTAGTGAAGTGCAAGAGACCCAGTACTTC.

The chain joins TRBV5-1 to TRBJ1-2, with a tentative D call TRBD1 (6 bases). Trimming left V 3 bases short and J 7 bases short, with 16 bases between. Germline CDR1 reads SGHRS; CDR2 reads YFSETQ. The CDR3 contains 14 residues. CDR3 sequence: CASSSPAGQGGYTF. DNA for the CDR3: TGCGCCAGCAGCTCACCCGCGGGACAAGGTGGCTACACCTTC.

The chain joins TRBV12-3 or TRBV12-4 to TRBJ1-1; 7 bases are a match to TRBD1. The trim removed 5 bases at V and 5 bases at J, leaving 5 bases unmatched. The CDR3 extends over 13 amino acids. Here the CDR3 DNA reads TGTGCCAGCAGTGTGTTACAGGGGACTGAAGCTTTCTTT. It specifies CASSVLQGTEAFF.

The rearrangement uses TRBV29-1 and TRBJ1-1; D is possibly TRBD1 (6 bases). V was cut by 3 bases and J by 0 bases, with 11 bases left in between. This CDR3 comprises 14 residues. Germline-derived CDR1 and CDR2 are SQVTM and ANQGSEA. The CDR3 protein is CSVDPTGLNTEAFF. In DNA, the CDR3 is TGCAGCGTTGACCCGACAGGATTGAACACTGAAGCTTTCTTT.

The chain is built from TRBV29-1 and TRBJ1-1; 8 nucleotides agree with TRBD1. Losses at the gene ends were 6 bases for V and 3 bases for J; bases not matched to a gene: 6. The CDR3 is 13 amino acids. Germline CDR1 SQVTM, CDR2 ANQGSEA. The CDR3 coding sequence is TGCAGCGTGCAGGGGGCACTCTACACTGAAGCTTTCTTT. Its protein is CSVQGALYTEAFF.

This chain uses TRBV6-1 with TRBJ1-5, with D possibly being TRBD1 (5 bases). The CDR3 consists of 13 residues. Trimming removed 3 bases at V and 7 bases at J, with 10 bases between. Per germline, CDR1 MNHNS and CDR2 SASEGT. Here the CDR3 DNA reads TGTGCCAGCAGTGAGATGGGGGAGCAGCCCCAGCATTTT. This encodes CASSEMGEQPQHF.

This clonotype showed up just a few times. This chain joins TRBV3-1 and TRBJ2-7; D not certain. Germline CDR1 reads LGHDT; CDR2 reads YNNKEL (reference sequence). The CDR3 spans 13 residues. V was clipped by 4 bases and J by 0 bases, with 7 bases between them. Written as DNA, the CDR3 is TGTGCCAGCAGCCTCGCAGCCTCCTACGAGCAGTACTTC. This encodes CASSLAASYEQYF.

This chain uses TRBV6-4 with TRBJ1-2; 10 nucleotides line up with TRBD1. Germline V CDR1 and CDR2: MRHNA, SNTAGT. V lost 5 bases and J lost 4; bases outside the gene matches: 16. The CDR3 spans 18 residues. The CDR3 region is CASSPTTLTGGTVYGYTF. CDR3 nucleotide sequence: TGTGCCAGCAGTCCCACCACTTTGACAGGGGGCACGGTCTATGGCTACACCTTC.

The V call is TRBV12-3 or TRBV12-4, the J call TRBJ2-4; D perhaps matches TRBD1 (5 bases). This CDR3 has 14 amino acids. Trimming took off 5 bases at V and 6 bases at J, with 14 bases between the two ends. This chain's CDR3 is CASSAQGWANIQYF. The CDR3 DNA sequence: TGTGCCAGCAGTGCCCAGGGTTGGGCAAACATTCAGTACTTC.

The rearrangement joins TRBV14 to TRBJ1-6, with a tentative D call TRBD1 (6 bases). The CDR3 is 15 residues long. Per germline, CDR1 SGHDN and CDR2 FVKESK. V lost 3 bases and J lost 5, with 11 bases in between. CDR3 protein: CASSQTRTDNSPLHF. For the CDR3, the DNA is TGTGCCAGCAGCCAGACGAGGACAGATAATTCACCCCTCCACTTT.

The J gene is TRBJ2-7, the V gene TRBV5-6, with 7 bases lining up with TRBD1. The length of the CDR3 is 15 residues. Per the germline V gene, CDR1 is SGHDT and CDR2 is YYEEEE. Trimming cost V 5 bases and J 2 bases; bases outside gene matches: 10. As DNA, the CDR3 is TGTGCCAGCAGTTCCTCGGGACAGCGAGCCTACGAGCAGTACTTC. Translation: CASSSSGQRAYEQYF.

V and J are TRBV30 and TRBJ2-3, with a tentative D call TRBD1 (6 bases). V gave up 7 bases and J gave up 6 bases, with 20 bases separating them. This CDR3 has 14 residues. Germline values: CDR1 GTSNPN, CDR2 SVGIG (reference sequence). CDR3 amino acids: CALGSDRVTDTQYF. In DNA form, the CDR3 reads TGTGCCTTGGGATCGGACAGAGTCACGGATACGCAGTATTTT.

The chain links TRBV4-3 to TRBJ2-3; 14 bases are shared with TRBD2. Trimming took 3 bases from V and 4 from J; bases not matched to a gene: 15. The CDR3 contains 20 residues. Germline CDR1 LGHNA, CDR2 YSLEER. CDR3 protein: CASSQAWGGLAGGRADTQYF. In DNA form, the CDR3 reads TGCGCCAGCAGCCAGGCTTGGGGAGGACTAGCGGGGGGACGGGCAGATACGCAGTATTTT.

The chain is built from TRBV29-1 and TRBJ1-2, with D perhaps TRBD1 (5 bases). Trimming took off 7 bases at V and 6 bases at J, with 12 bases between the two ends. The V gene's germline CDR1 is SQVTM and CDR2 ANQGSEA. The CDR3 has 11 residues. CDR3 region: CSAQTGDGYTF. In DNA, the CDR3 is TGCAGCGCCCAAACGGGGGATGGCTACACCTTC.

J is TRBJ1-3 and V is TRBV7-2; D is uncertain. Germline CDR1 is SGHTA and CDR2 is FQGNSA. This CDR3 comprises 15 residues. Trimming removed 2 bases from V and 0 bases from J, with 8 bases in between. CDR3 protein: CASSLIRFSGNTIYF. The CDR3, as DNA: TGTGCCAGCAGCTTAATAAGGTTCTCTGGAAACACCATATATTTT.

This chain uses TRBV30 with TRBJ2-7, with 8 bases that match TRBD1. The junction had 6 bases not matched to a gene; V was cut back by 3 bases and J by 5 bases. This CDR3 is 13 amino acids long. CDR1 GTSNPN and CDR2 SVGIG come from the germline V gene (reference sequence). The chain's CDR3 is CAWSANRGNEQYF. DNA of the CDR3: TGTGCCTGGAGCGCTAACAGGGGGAACGAGCAGTACTTC.

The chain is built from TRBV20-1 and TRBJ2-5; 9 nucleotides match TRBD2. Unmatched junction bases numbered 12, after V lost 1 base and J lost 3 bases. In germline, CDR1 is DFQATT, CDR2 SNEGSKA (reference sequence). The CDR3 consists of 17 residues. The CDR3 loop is CSARGPSRSGGKETQYF. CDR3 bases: TGCAGTGCTAGAGGGCCCTCCAGGAGCGGGGGGAAAGAGACCCAGTACTTC.